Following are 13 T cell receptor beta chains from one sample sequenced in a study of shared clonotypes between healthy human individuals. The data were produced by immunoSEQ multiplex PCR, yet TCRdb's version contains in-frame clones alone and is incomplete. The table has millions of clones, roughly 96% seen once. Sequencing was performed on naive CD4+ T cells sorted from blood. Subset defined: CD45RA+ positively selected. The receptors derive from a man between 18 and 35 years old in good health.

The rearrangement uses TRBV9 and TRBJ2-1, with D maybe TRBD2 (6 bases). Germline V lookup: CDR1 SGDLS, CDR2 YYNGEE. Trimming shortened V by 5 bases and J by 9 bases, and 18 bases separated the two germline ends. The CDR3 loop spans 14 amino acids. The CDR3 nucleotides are TGTGCCAGCAGGGAAGGGACTTCCCACAGTGAGCAGTTCTTC. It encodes CASREGTSHSEQFF.

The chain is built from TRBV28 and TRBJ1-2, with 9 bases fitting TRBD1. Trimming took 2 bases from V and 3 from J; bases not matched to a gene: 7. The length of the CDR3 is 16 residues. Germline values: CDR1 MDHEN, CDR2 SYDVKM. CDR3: CASSLGNRGRDYGYTF. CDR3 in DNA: TGTGCCAGCAGTTTAGGTAACAGGGGGCGTGACTATGGCTACACCTTC.

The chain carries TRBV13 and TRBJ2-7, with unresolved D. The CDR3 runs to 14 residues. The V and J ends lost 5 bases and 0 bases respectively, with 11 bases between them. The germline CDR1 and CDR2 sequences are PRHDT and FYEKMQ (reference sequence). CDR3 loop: CASSALGSSYEQYF. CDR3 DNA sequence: TGTGCCAGCAGCGCCCTAGGGTCCTCCTACGAGCAGTACTTC. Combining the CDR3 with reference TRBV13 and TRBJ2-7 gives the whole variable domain AAGVIQSPRHLIKEKRETATLKCYPIPRHDTVYWYQQGPGQDPQFLISFYEKMQSDKGSIPDRFSAQQFSDYHSELNMSSLELGDSALYFCASSALGSSYEQYFGPGTRLTVT.

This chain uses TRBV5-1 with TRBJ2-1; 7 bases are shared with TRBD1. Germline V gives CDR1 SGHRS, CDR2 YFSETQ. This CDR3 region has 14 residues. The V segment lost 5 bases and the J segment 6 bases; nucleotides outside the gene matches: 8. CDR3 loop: CASRGTEISNEQFF. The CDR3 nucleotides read TGCGCCAGCAGGGGGACAGAGATCTCCAATGAGCAGTTCTTC.

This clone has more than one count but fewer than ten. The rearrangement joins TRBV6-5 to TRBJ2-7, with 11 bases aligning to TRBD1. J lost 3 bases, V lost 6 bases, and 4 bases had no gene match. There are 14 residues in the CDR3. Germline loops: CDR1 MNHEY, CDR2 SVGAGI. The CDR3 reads CASRPGQGDYEQYF. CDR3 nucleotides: TGTGCCAGCAGACCGGGACAGGGGGACTACGAGCAGTACTTC.

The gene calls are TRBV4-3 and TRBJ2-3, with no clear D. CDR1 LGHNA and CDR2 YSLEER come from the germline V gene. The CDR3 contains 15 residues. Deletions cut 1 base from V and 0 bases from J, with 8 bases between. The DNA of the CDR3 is TGCGCCAGCAGCCAAGGGCCCGGTAGCACAGATACGCAGTATTTT. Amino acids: CASSQGPGSTDTQYF.

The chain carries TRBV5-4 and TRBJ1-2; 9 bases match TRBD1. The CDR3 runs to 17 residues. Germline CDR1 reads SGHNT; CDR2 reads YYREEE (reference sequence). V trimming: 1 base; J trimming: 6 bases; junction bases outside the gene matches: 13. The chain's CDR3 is CASSLWDRVGATDGYTF. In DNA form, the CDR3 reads TGTGCCAGCAGCTTGTGGGACAGGGTGGGGGCCACTGATGGCTACACCTTC.

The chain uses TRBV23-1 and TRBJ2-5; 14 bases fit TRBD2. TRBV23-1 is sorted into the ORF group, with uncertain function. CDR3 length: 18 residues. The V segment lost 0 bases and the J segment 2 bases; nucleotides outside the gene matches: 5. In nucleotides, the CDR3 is TGCGCCAGCAGTCAATCTAGGGGACTAGCGGGAGTTCAAGAGACCCAGTACTTC. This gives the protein CASSQSRGLAGVQETQYF.

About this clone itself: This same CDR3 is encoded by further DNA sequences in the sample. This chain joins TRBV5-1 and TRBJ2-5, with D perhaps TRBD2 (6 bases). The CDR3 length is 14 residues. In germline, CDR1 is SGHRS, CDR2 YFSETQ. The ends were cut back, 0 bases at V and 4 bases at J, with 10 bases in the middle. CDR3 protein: CASSLEAGRETQYF. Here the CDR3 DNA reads TGCGCCAGCAGCTTGGAGGCGGGGCGAGAGACCCAGTACTTC. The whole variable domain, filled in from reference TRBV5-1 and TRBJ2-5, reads KAGVTQTPRYLIKTRGQQVTLSCSPISGHRSVSWYQQTPGQGLQFLFEYFSETQRNKGNFPGRFSGRQFSNSRSEMNVSTLELGDSALYLCASSLEAGRETQYFGPGTRLLVL.

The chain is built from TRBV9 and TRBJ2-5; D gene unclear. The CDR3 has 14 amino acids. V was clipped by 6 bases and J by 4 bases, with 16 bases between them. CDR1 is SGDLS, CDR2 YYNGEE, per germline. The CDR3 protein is CASNPSGGSETQYF. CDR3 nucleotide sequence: TGTGCCAGCAACCCGTCGGGTGGGTCAGAGACCCAGTACTTC.

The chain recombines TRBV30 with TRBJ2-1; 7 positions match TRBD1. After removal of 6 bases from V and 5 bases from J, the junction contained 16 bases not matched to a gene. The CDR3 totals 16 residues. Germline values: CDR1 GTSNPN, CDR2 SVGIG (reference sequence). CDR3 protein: CACQTRTGRNHNEQFF. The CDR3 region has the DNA TGTGCCTGCCAAACCCGGACAGGCCGTAACCACAATGAGCAGTTCTTC.

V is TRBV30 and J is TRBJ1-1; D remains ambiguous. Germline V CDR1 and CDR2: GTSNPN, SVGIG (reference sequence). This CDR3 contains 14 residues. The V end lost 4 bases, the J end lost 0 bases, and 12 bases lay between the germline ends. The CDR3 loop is CAWIKYPMNTEAFF. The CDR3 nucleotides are TGTGCCTGGATTAAGTACCCCATGAACACTGAAGCTTTCTTT.

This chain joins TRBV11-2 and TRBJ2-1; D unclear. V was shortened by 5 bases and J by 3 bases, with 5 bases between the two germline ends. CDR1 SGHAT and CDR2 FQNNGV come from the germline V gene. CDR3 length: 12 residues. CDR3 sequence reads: CASSNFYNEQFF. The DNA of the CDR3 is TGTGCCAGCAGCAACTTCTACAATGAGCAGTTCTTC.